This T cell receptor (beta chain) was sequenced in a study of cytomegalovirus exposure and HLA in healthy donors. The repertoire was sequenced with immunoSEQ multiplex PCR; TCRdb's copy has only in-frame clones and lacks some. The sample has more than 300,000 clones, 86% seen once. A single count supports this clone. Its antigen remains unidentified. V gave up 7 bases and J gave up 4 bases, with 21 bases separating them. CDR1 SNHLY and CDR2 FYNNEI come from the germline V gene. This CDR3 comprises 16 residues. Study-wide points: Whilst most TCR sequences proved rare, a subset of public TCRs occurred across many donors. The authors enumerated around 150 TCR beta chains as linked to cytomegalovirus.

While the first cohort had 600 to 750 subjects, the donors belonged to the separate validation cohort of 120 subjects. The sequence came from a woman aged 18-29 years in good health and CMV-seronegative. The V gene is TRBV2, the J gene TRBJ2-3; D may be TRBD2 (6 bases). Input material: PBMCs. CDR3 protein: CASNLPLAYSPDTQYF. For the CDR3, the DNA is TGTGCCAGCAACCTCCCTCTAGCGTACTCACCAGATACGCAGTATTTT.